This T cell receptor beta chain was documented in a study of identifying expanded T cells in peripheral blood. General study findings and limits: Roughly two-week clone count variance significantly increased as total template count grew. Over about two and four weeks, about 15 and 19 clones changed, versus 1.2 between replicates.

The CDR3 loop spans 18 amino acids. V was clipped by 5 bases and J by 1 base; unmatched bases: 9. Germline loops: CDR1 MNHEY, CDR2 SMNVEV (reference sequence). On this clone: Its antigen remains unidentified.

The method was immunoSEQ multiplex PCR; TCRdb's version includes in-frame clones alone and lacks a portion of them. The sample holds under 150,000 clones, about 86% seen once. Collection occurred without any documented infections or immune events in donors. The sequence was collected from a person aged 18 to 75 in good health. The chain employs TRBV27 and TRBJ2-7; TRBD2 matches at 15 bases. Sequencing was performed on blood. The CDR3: CASSPPGLAGGRSYEQYF. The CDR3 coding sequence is TGTGCCAGCAGTCCTCCGGGACTAGCGGGAGGTCGTTCCTACGAGCAGTACTTC.